This T cell receptor (beta chain) was recovered during a study of blood T cell repertoires in COVID-19. Background on the study: Researchers got acute and convalescent COVID-19 samples from the United States, Italy and Spain. T cells, B-cell-depleted T cells, or PBMCs supplied cDNA or gDNA.

The germline CDR1 and CDR2 sequences are WNHNN and SYGVQD (reference sequence). The CDR3 extends over 12 amino acids. The ends were cut back, 10 bases at V and 8 bases at J, with 17 bases in the middle. This clone was observed a few times. Authors' analysis steps: Estimates of nucleated cell counts were drawn from the amplification of reference gene primers. Profiled with immunoSEQ multiplex PCR; TCRdb holds only in-frame clones, not every one. V, J and clone size are those of that table, while D and trimming were read from the DNA. The table has 190,000 or so clones, around 87% seen once. The sample comprised peripheral blood. The chain joins TRBV10-1 to TRBJ1-1, with D uncertain. The clonotype was recovered from a woman in her 30s with active or convalescent COVID-19. The chain's CDR3 is CATAGVGQEAFF. In DNA, the CDR3 is TGCGCCACCGCCGGCGTGGGCCAAGAAGCTTTCTTT.